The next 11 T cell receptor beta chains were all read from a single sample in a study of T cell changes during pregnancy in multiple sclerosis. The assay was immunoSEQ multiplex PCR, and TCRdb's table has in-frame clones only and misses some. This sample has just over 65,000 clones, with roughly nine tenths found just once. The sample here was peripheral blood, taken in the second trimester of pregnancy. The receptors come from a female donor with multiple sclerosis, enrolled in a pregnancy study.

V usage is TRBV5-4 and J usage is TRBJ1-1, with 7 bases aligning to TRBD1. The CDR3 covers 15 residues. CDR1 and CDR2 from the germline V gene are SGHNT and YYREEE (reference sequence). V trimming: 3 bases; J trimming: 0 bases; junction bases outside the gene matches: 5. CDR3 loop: CASSSRDRLNTEAFF. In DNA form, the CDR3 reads TGTGCCAGCAGCTCCCGGGACAGACTGAACACTGAAGCTTTCTTT.

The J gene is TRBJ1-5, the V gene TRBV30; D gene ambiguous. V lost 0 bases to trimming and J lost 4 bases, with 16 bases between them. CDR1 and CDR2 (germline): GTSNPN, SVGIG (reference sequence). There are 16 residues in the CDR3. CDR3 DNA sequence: TGTGCCTGGAGTGTAAGAGGGAGAGGCGGGAATCAGCCCCAGCATTTT. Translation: CAWSVRGRGGNQPQHF.

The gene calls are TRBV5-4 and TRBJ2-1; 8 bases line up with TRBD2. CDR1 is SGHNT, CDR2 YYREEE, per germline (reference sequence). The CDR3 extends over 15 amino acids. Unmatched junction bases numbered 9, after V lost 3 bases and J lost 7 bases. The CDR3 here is CASSSLAEKGNEQFF. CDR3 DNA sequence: TGTGCCAGCAGCTCACTAGCGGAGAAGGGAAATGAGCAGTTCTTC.

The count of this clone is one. This CDR3 reads CSVWGTGGSLLNEKLFF. Here the CDR3 DNA reads TGCAGCGTTTGGGGGACAGGGGGAAGTCTGCTCAATGAAAAACTGTTTTTT. The chain uses TRBV29-1 and TRBJ1-4; 11 bases are a match to TRBD1. Per germline, CDR1 SQVTM and CDR2 ANQGSEA. CDR3 size: 17 residues. The trim removed 5 bases at V and 5 bases at J, leaving 13 bases unmatched.

CDR3 DNA: TGTGCCAGCAGCCACGGGACAGGGAGGGGTAATGAGCAGTTCTTC. This encodes CASSHGTGRGNEQFF. The genes are TRBV4-2 and TRBJ2-1; 9 bases align to TRBD1. The J segment lost 7 bases and the V segment lost 3 bases, leaving 7 bases of the junction unmatched. The CDR3 extends over 15 amino acids. Germline CDR1 reads LGHNA; CDR2 reads YNFKEQ.

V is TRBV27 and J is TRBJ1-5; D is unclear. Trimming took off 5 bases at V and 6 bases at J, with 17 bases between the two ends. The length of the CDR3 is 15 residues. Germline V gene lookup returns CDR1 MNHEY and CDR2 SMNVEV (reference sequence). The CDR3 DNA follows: TGTGCCAGCAGTCCCTTTAAGGAGAGGAGTCAGCCCCAGCATTTT. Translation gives CASSPFKERSQPQHF.

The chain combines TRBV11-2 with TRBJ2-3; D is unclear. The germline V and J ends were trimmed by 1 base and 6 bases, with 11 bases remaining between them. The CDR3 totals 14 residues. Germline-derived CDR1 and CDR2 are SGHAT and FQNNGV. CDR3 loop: CASSLAGPTDTQYF. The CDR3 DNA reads TGTGCCAGCAGCTTAGCAGGTCCCACGGATACGCAGTATTTT.

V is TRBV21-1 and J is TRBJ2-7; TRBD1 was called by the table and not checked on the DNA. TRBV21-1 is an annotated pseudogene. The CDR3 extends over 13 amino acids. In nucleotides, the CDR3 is TGTGCCAGTGAGACAGAGGCGGCCTACGAGCAGTACTTC. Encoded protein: CASETEAAYEQYF.

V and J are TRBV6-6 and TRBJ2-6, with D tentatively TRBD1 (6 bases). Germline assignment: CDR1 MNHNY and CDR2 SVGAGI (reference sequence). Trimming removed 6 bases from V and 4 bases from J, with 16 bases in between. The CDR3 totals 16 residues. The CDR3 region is CASSPQGARGANVLTF. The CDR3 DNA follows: TGTGCCAGCAGCCCACAGGGCGCGAGGGGGGCCAACGTCCTGACTTTC.

Here the CDR3 DNA reads TGTGCTAGTGCCTTTGGCTCGGACAGGGACACAGATACGCAGTATTTT. Translation gives CASAFGSDRDTDTQYF. The V gene is TRBV12-5, the J gene TRBJ2-3; 8 bases are a match to TRBD1. The V segment lost 7 bases and the J segment 2 bases; nucleotides outside the gene matches: 11. This CDR3 spans 16 amino acids. The germline CDR1 and CDR2 sequences are LGHNT and FRNRAP.

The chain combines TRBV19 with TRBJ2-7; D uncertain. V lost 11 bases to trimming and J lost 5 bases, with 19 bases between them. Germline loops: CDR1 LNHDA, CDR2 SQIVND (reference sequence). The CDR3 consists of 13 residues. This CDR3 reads CAVARSSVDEQYF. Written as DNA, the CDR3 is TGTGCCGTGGCAAGATCCTCCGTGGACGAGCAGTACTTC.